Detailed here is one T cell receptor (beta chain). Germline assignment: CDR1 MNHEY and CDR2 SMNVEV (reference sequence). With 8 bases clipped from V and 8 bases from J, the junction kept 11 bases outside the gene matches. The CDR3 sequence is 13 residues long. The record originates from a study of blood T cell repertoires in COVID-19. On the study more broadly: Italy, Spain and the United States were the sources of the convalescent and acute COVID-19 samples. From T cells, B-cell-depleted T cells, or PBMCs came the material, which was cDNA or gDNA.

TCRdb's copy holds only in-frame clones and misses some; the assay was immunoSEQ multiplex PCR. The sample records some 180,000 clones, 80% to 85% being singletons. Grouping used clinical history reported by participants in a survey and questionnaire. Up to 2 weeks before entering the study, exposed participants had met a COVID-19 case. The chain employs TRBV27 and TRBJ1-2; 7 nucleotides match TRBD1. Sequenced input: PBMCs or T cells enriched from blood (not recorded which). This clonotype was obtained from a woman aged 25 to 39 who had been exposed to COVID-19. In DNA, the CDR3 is TGTGCCAGCTATGACAGGGCCTTTAGGGGCTACACCTTC. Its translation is CASYDRAFRGYTF.